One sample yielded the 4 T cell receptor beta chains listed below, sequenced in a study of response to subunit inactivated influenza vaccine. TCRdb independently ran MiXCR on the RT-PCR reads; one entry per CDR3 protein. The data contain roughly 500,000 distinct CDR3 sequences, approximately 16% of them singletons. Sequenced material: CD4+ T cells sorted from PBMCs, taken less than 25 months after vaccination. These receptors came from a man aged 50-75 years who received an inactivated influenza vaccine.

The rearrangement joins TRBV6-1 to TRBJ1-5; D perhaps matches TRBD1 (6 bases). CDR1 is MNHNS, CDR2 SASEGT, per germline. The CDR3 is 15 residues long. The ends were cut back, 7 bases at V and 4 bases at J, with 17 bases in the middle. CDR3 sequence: CASKSTTGGNQPQHF. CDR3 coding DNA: TGTGCCAGCAAGAGTACGACAGGAGGTAATCAGCCCCAGCATTTT.

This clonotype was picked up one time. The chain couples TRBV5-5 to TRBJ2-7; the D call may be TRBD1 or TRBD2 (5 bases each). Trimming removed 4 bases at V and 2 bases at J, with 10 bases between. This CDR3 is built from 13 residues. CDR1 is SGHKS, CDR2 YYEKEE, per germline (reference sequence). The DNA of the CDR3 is TGTGCCAGCAGCCCGGGGCTCACCTACGAGCAGTACTTC. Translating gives CASSPGLTYEQYF.

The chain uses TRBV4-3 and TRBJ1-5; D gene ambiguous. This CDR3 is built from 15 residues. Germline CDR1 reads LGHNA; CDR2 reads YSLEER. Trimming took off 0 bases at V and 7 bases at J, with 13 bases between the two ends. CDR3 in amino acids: CASSQDAAADQPQHF. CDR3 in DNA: TGCGCCAGCAGCCAAGATGCGGCAGCCGACCAGCCCCAGCATTTT.

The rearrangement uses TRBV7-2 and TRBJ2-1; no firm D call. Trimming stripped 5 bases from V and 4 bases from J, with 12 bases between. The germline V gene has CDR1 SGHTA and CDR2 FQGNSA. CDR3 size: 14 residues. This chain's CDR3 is CASSPRPLYNEQFF. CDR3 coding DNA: TGTGCCAGCAGCCCCAGACCACTGTACAATGAGCAGTTCTTC.